The rows below give T cell receptor beta chains drawn from one sample of a study of blood T cell repertoires in COVID-19. Only in-frame clones appear in the TCRdb table, and some are missing; sequencing was by immunoSEQ multiplex PCR. The sample includes some 170,000 clones, 87% of them seen just once. The sequenced material came from PBMCs or T cells enriched from blood (not recorded which). The receptor source for this set is a human donor with acute COVID-19. The donor label of this sample is uncertain. The conserved cysteine and the conserved F or W are not part of the CDR3 here.

V: TRBV27; J: TRBJ2-7; CDR3: ASSSGTGMIFYEQY
V: TRBV19; J: TRBJ1-1; CDR3: ASSLGVGNTEAF
V: TRBV6-6; J: TRBJ1-6; CDR3: AIKGLDNSPLH
V: TRBV21-1; J: TRBJ2-1; CDR3: ASSIRKKRGGDEQF
V: TRBV18; J: TRBJ1-4; CDR3: ASSRAAGTNEKLF
V: TRBV28; J: TRBJ1-5; CDR3: ATGLQGRPQH
V: TRBV24-1; J: TRBJ2-2; CDR3: ATSDEAKTGQSNTGELF
V: TRBV30; J: TRBJ1-2; CDR3: AWTGGSGNYGYT
V: TRBV4-2; J: TRBJ1-3; CDR3: ASSQDRDRGNTIY
V: TRBV27; J: TRBJ2-1; CDR3: ASRPSSSGGYNEQF
V: TRBV7-8; J: TRBJ2-3; CDR3: ASSLGLAADTQY
V: TRBV6-5; J: TRBJ2-7; CDR3: ASSYRQGGRD
V: TRBV7-2; J: TRBJ2-7; CDR3: ASSLEPAGALEQY
V: TRBV7-3; J: TRBJ1-2; CDR3: ASSPGHKANYGYT
V: TRBV18; J: TRBJ1-1; CDR3: ASSPEEGAAF
V: TRBV29-1; J: TRBJ2-2; CDR3: SVEFLNTGELF
V: TRBV7-6; J: TRBJ2-5; CDR3: ASSSGQDGETQY
V: TRBV2; J: TRBJ2-7; CDR3: ASREGLAGVGEQY